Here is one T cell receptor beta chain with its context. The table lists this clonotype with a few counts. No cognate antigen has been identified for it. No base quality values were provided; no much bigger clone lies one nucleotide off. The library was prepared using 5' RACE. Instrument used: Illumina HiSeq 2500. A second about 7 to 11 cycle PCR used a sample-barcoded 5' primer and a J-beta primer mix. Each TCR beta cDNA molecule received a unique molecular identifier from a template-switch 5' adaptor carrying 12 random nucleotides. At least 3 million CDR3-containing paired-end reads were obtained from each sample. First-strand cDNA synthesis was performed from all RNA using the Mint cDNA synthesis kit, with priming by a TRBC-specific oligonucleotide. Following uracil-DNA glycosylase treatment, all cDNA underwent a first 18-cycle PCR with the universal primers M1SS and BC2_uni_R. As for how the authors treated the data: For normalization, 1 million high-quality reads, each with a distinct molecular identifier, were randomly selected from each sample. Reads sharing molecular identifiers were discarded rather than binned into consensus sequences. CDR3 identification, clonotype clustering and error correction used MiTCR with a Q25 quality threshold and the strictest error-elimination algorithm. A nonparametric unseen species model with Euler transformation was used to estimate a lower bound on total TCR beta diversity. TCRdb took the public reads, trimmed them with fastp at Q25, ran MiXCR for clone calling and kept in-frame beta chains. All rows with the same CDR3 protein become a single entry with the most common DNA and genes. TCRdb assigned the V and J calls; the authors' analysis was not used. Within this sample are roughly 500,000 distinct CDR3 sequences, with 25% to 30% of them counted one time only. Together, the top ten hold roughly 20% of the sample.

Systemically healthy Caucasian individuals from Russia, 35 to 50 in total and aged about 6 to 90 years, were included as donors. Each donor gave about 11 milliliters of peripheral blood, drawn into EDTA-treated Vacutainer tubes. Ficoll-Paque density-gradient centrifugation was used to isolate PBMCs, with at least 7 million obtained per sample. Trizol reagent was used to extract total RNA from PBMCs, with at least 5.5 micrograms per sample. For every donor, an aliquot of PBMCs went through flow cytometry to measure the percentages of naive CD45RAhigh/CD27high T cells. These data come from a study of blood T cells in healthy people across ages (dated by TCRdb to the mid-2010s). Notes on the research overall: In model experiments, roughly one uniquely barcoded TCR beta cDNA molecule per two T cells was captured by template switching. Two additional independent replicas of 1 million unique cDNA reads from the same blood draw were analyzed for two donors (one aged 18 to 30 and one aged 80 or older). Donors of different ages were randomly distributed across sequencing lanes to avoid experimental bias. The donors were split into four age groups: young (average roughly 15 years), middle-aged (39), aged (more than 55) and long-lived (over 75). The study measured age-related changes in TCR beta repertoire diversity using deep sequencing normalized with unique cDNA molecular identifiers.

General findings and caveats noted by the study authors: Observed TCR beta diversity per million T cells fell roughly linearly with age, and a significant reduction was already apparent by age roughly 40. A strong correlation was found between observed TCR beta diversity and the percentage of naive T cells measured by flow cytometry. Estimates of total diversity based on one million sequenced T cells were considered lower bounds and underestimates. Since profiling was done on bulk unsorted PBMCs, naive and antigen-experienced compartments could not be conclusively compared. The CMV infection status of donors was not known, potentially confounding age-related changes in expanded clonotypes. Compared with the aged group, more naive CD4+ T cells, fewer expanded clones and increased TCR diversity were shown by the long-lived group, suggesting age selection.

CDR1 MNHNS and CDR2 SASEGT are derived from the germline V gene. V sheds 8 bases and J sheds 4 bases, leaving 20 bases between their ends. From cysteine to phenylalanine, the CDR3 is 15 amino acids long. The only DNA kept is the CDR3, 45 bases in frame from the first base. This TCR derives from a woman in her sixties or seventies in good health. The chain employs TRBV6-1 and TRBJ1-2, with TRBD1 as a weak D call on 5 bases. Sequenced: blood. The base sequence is TGTGCCAGCGGAGATAGAGGGGAGCGGTTCTATGGCTACACCTTC. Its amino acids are CASGDRGERFYGYTF.